This T cell receptor beta chain was sequenced during a study of shared clonotypes between healthy human individuals (dated by TCRdb to the early 2020s). For the study in its entirety: Two women and a few men aged 18 to 49 years were included in the cohort. Per donor, three plates each were used for CD4 naive and CD4 memory, two for CD8 naive, and one for CD8 memory. To estimate repertoire size and how much clonotype sharing occurs between individuals, the study deeply sequenced the blood TCR repertoires of about five healthy adults. Different laboratories and diverse techniques were used to prepare libraries and sequence TCR repertoires, to increase sequencing depth and limit assay-specific biases. Per donor, leukapheresis produced somewhere between about 0.85 and 10 billion PBMCs. Beyond this particular receptor, the publication reports: Only blood was sampled, and tissue TCR repertoires likely differ from those in blood. Rarefaction of sorted-subset datasets indicated incomplete sequencing despite the large sequencing depth. Because the study included only a small number of donors, the genetic and exposure-history diversity represented was limited. Sharing across four donors was observed for around 5% of naive CD4, less than 4% of naive CD8, 2% to 2.5% of memory CD4, and around 0.4% of memory CD8 clonotypes. Estimated clonotype richness was generally larger for naive than for memory subsets. Pairwise subsampling indicated that sequencing depth was expected to affect the degree of clonotype sharing among donors. Compared with non-shared clonotypes, clonotypes shared by all four sorted-subset donors had higher generation probabilities.

In regard to this clone: The target of this receptor is not known. Base qualities were left out, and no much larger clone turns up one base away.

Healthy HIV-negative adults with no recently reported acute infections or vaccinations were included as donors. Every donor was a Caucasian adult living in Nashville, Tennessee, USA. CD4+ T cells were enriched by magnetic negative selection; naive cells were then positively selected on CD45RA, and the negative fraction formed the memory subset. After blood collection by leukapheresis, PBMCs were isolated using Ficoll-Histopaque density gradient centrifugation and then cryopreserved in the vapor phase of liquid nitrogen. Purity and quantity of every magnetically sorted T cell population were checked by analytical flow cytometry. Genomic DNA was isolated from every sorted fraction and measured by UV absorbance on a Nanodrop 2000c. The CDR3 runs 14 residues from the cysteine to the phenylalanine. Here the CDR3 DNA is all that survives: 42 bases in frame from base 1. The germline V gene (reference sequence) gives CDR1 as SGHNT and CDR2 as YYREEE. Trimming takes 4 bases from V and 4 bases from J, and the germline ends sit 11 bases apart.

TCR CDR3 regions were amplified from genomic DNA by multiplex PCR using the deep immunoSEQ assay. Extracted genomic DNA from each cell subset was spread evenly across all wells of several immunoSEQ 96-well plates, with each plate serving as a replicate. Each replicate PCR for sorted subsets received roughly 0.2 ug genomic DNA, equal to about 29,000 T cell genomes. Purified libraries were quantified with a Qubit 3.0 fluorometer, sized on a Bioanalyzer 2100, and re-quantified with the KAPA Library Quantification kit. Every immunoSEQ 96-well plate was sequenced on a dedicated single-read 150-cycle Illumina NextSeq 550 flow cell. The study's own analysis went as follows. Because only junctional sequences without quality scores were contained in the immunoSEQ output, filtering matching that applied to full-length reads could not be performed. To assign V/J genes and CDR3, sequences were annotated using PyIR, a Python wrapper for IgBLAST v1.9, with IMGT germline references. Reads were filtered out if the reads had weak V/J assignments (E-value above 1e-6), no CDR3, stop codons, out-of-frame junctions, or ambiguous translated residues. V3J clonotypes were defined as sequences sharing the same inferred V gene, J gene, and CDR3 amino acid sequence. Percentage overlap between repertoires was computed as shared unique clonotypes divided by the size of the smaller repertoire. Three approaches were used to assess repertoire richness: RTK rarefaction, the Chao1 estimator, and Recon v2.1 estimates of unobserved clonotypes. Generation probabilities for all TCRbeta clonotypes obtained by the gDNA method from a few donors were computed using OLGA. TCRdb stores this immuneACCESS table with in-frame sequences only. Part of the clones is absent; in the studies checked, under half of the shortfall reflects unresolved V genes, and no reason is known for the rest. The V and J calls and clone size are taken from that table; D and trimming were inferred from the DNA. The sample records more than 1.2 million clones, 98% of which are singletons. Around 0.33% of the sample lies in the top ten.

The chain couples TRBV5-4 to TRBJ2-2; D gene: possibly TRBD2, on 5 matching bases. The material sequenced was naive CD4+ T cells sorted from blood. The cell subset or site label, as the study defines it: CD45RA+ positively selected. The receptor's source is a man under 40 in good health. CDR3 loop: CASSARGSTGELFF. The nucleotide sequence is given as TGTGCCAGCAGCGCCCGAGGGAGCACCGGGGAGCTGTTTTTT.